The 25 T cell receptor beta chains reported below all come from one sample, sequenced in a study of T cell responses to AZD1222 COVID-19 vaccine. Profiling relied on immunoSEQ multiplex PCR, and the TCRdb table lists in-frame clones only, not all of them. The sample shows under 40,000 clones, around 78% of them seen only once. The sample consisted of peripheral blood, taken 28 days after the second AZD1222 dose. The receptors stem from an adult who received the AZD1222 COVID-19 vaccine.

The V gene is TRBV3-1 (or the pseudogene TRBV3-2), the J gene TRBJ1-2; D is perhaps TRBD1 (5 bases). Germline CDR1 reads LGHDT; CDR2 reads YNNKEL (reference sequence). V was shortened by 4 bases and J by 8 bases, with 14 bases between the two germline ends. This CDR3 has 13 amino acids. CDR3: CASSPTGTRGYTF. CDR3 DNA: TGTGCCAGCAGCCCCACCGGGACCCGGGGCTACACCTTC.

The rearrangement links TRBV10-3 to TRBJ2-4, with 9 bases aligning to TRBD2. Per the germline V gene, CDR1 is ENHRY and CDR2 is SYGVKD. The V segment lost 1 base and the J segment 2 bases; nucleotides outside the gene matches: 3. This CDR3 contains 16 residues. This CDR3 reads CAISEFSGGPKNIQYF. CDR3 bases: TGTGCCATCAGTGAGTTTAGCGGGGGACCCAAAAACATTCAGTACTTC.

The genes are TRBV5-1 and TRBJ2-3; D possibly corresponds to TRBD1 (5 bases). Germline V gives CDR1 SGHRS, CDR2 YFSETQ. This CDR3 spans 14 amino acids. The germline V and J ends were trimmed by 5 bases and 4 bases, with 14 bases remaining between them. CDR3 coding DNA: TGCGCCAGCAGTCAGGCAGGGCCCCCAGATACGCAGTATTTT. Protein product: CASSQAGPPDTQYF.

The chain has TRBV5-6 and TRBJ1-1, with D unresolved. This CDR3 is 12 amino acids long. Germline values: CDR1 SGHDT, CDR2 YYEEEE. Between the trimmed V and J ends, which lost 1 base and 2 bases, there was a span of 3 bases. The CDR3 nucleotides read TGTGCCAGCAGCTTGAGAAACACTGAAGCTTTCTTT. It translates to CASSLRNTEAFF.

The CDR3 sequence is CASGETSQGLSLILNEQFF. CDR3 DNA: TGTGCCAGCGGTGAGACGTCGCAGGGACTTTCTCTCATCCTCAATGAGCAGTTCTTC. V and J are TRBV21-1 and TRBJ2-1; the table's D gene call, TRBD2, was not cross checked with the DNA. TRBV21-1 is a documented pseudogene. This CDR3 region has 19 residues.

The J gene is TRBJ2-1, the V gene TRBV5-1; D not resolved. Deletions cut 0 bases from V and 5 bases from J, with 12 bases between. The CDR3 consists of 15 residues. The germline V gene has CDR1 SGHRS and CDR2 YFSETQ. The CDR3 nucleotides are TGCGCCAGCAGCTTGGGGCCGGGTAGCAACAATGAGCAGTTCTTC. This gives the protein CASSLGPGSNNEQFF.

The V call is TRBV12-3 or TRBV12-4, the J call TRBJ1-3; maybe TRBD1 (5 bases). CDR3 length: 13 residues. Trimming left V 10 bases short and J 0 bases short, with 10 bases between. The CDR3 sequence: CANQDTSGNTIYF. The CDR3 DNA reads TGTGCCAATCAGGACACCTCTGGAAACACCATATATTTT.

The J gene is TRBJ2-3, the V gene TRBV7-2; the match to TRBD2 covers 14 bases. With V trimmed by 5 bases and J by 2 bases, 9 bases remained unmatched. Germline V CDR1 and CDR2: SGHTA, FQGNSA. This CDR3 region has 18 residues. Written as DNA, the CDR3 is TGTGCCAGCAGCGCAGGACTAGCGGGAGGCCCTACCACAGATACGCAGTATTTT. Protein sequence: CASSAGLAGGPTTDTQYF.

This chain links TRBV6-4 with TRBJ2-3, with no clear D. Trimming pared 0 bases from V and 3 bases from J, leaving 10 bases between. This CDR3 spans 15 amino acids. Per the germline V gene, CDR1 is MRHNA and CDR2 is SNTAGT. The CDR3 DNA reads TGTGCCAGCAGTGACTCGGGCGTCTCGACAGATACGCAGTATTTT. Translation gives CASSDSGVSTDTQYF.

The chain carries TRBV9 and TRBJ2-3; no firm D call. From germline, CDR1 is SGDLS and CDR2 YYNGEE. V was clipped by 0 bases and J by 9 bases, with 14 bases between them. This CDR3 is 14 amino acids long. For the CDR3, the DNA is TGTGCCAGCAGCGTAGAGGCCCACAGTTACACGCAGTATTTT. It codes for CASSVEAHSYTQYF.

This sequence joins TRBV3-1 (or the pseudogene TRBV3-2) and TRBJ1-2, with D possibly TRBD1 on 5 matching bases. The V gene's germline CDR1 is LGHDT and CDR2 YNNKEL (reference sequence). CDR3 size: 15 residues. V was trimmed by 4 bases and J by 4 bases, leaving 16 bases between them. CDR3: CASSRDSLRTYGYTF. The CDR3 bases are TGTGCCAGCAGCCGTGACAGTCTGAGGACCTATGGCTACACCTTC.

This clone appeared a few times. The chain recombines TRBV28 with TRBJ2-5; possibly TRBD1 for D (6 bases). The V and J ends lost 9 bases and 1 base respectively, with 9 bases between them. CDR3 length equals 12 residues. Germline lookup yields CDR1 MDHEN and CDR2 SYDVKM. CDR3: CASRQVQETQYF. CDR3 nucleotide sequence: TGTGCCAGTAGACAGGTCCAAGAGACCCAGTACTTC. Full variable domain (remainder filled in from reference TRBV28 and TRBJ2-5): DVKVTQSSRYLVKRTGEKVFLECVQDMDHENMFWYRQDPGLGLRLIYFSYDVKMKEKGDIPEGYSVSREKKERFSLILESASTNQTSMYLCASRQVQETQYFGPGTRLLVL.

The chain uses TRBV1 and TRBJ2-1; the listed D gene, TRBD2, was not tested against the DNA. TRBV1 is reported as a pseudogene. This CDR3 is 16 amino acids long. The CDR3 is CTSSLFRPGIDNEQFF. CDR3 DNA sequence: TGCACCAGCAGCCTCTTCCGCCCGGGGATAGACAATGAGCAGTTCTTC.

This clone was seen a handful of times. In DNA form, the CDR3 reads TGTGCCAGTAGTATAGCCTCCACACACACCGGGGAGCTGTTTTTT. Protein sequence: CASSIASTHTGELFF. The chain uses TRBV19 and TRBJ2-2; D is unresolved. Trimming removed 1 base from V and 3 bases from J, with 9 bases in between. The length of the CDR3 is 15 residues. Germline V lookup: CDR1 LNHDA, CDR2 SQIVND (reference sequence).

The chain links TRBV9 to TRBJ2-3; D gene unclear. Germline CDR1 and CDR2: SGDLS and YYNGEE. The CDR3 consists of 14 residues. Trimming shortened V by 4 bases and J by 3 bases, and 12 bases separated the two germline ends. CDR3 sequence: CASSLRPGTDTQYF. In DNA form, the CDR3 reads TGTGCCAGCAGCTTAAGACCCGGAACAGATACGCAGTATTTT.

CDR3 sequence: CASSQQGEGNSPLHF. The CDR3 coding sequence is TGTGCCAGCTCACAACAGGGTGAGGGTAATTCACCCCTCCACTTT. This sequence joins TRBV18 and TRBJ1-6; tentative D call: TRBD1 (6 bases). The V end was cut by 4 bases, the J end by 6 bases, with 13 bases between. Germline V gives CDR1 KGHSH, CDR2 LQKENI. The CDR3 length is 15 residues.

This sequence joins TRBV7-9 and TRBJ2-7; no firm D call. The CDR3 spans 13 residues. Between the trimmed V and J ends, which lost 5 bases and 5 bases, there was a span of 13 bases. Germline CDR1 reads SEHNR; CDR2 reads FQNEAQ (reference sequence). The DNA of the CDR3 is TGTGCCAGCAGCACCATTCATGACCACGAGCAGTACTTC. This encodes CASSTIHDHEQYF.

This chain connects TRBV19 to TRBJ1-3, with D unclear. CDR3 length: 17 amino acids. The germline CDR1 and CDR2 sequences are LNHDA and SQIVND (reference sequence). Trimming cost V 1 base and J 1 base, with 14 bases left between them. The CDR3 protein is CASSIAHGINSGNTIYF. CDR3 coding DNA: TGTGCCAGTAGTATAGCCCACGGCATAAATTCTGGAAACACCATATATTTT. The full variable domain, in which reference TRBV19 and TRBJ1-3 provide the parts outside the CDR3, is DGGITQSPKYLFRKEGQNVTLSCEQNLNHDAMYWYRQDPGQGLRLIYYSQIVNDFQKGDIAEGYSVSREKKESFPLTVTSAQKNPTAFYLCASSIAHGINSGNTIYFGEGSWLTVV.

V gene TRBV6-1 combines with J gene TRBJ1-1; TRBD1 matches at 8 bases. Germline trimming cut 5 bases from V and 4 bases from J; bases unmatched to any gene: 3. Germline loops: CDR1 MNHNS, CDR2 SASEGT. The CDR3 covers 13 residues. CDR3 sequence: CASSIQGGTEAFF. In nucleotides, the CDR3 is TGTGCCAGCAGTATACAGGGGGGCACTGAAGCTTTCTTT.

The chain carries TRBV5-5 and TRBJ2-4; 12 bases line up with TRBD2. The ends lost 4 bases at V and 8 bases at J; junction bases unmatched: 4. This CDR3 is 14 amino acids long. CDR1 SGHKS and CDR2 YYEKEE come from the germline V gene (reference sequence). The CDR3 DNA reads as TGTGCCAGCAGCCCGACTAGCGGGGGTGACATTCAGTACTTC. Its protein product is CASSPTSGGDIQYF.

About this clone itself: The same CDR3 can be traced to other DNA sequences in this sample. This rearrangement joins TRBV12-2 to TRBJ2-1; the table's D gene call, TRBD2, was not cross checked with the DNA. TRBV12-2 is a pseudogene segment. The CDR3 spans 13 residues. The CDR3 loop is CARRSGGGDEQFF. The DNA of the CDR3 is TGTGCACGTCGCTCGGGGGGGGGCGATGAGCAGTTCTTC.

The V and J genes are TRBV4-1 and TRBJ1-5; 7 bases align to TRBD1. V shed 1 base, J shed 4 bases, and the junction held 10 bases outside the gene matches. In germline, CDR1 is MGHRA, CDR2 YSYEKL. The CDR3 contains 17 residues. The CDR3, as DNA: TGCGCCAGCAGCCAAGCTCCGGGACAGTTGGATAATCAGCCCCAGCATTTT. Translating gives CASSQAPGQLDNQPQHF.

The V gene is TRBV3-1 (or the pseudogene TRBV3-2), the J gene TRBJ1-2; tentative D call: TRBD1 (5 bases). The CDR3 runs 14 residues. V lost 0 bases to trimming and J lost 4 bases, with 9 bases between them. The germline CDR1 and CDR2 sequences are LGHDT and YNNKEL (reference sequence). Written as DNA, the CDR3 is TGTGCCAGCAGCCAAGATTTGGGGCTCTATGGCTACACCTTC. Translation gives CASSQDLGLYGYTF.

The chain uses TRBV19 and TRBJ1-3, with 8 bases identical to TRBD1. Germline V lookup: CDR1 LNHDA, CDR2 SQIVND (reference sequence). Losses at the gene ends were 7 bases for V and 2 bases for J; bases not matched to a gene: 4. The CDR3 length is 14 residues. CDR3 sequence: CASKWTGTGNTIYF. DNA of the CDR3: TGTGCCAGTAAATGGACAGGGACTGGAAACACCATATATTTT.

This clone was detected a few times. J is TRBJ1-6 and V is TRBV5-8, with TRBD1 matching over 9 bases. In germline, CDR1 is SGHTS, CDR2 YDEGEE. This CDR3 is built from 17 residues. Germline trimming cut 5 bases from V and 7 bases from J; bases unmatched to any gene: 13. CDR3 DNA sequence: TGTGCCAGCAGGGAGACAGGGGGAGCAGGTGGCAATTCACCCCTCCACTTT. Protein product: CASRETGGAGGNSPLHF.